This entry is about one TCR beta chain. This entry comes from a study of blood T cell repertoires in COVID-19. Study-wide context: The United States, Italy and Spain provided the acute and convalescent COVID-19 samples. PBMCs, B-cell-depleted T cells, or T cells provided the cDNA or gDNA that made up the material.

In the source study's methods: The authors estimated nucleated cell counts from reference gene primer amplification. Repertoires were generated with immunoSEQ multiplex PCR, while TCRdb's copy carries only in-frame clones and drops some. That table is the source of V, J and clone size, and D and trimming were worked out from the DNA. In the table there are tens of thousands of clones, roughly 87% of which are singletons. This CDR3 has 19 residues. CDR1 is LNHNV, CDR2 YYDKDF, per germline (reference sequence). With 0 bases clipped from V and 4 bases from J, the junction kept 15 bases outside the gene matches.

Sequenced input: peripheral blood. The genes are TRBV15 and TRBJ2-7, with 10 bases fitting TRBD1. This receptor was obtained from a woman of 80 years or more with active COVID-19. As DNA, the CDR3 is TGTGCCACCAGCAGAGACCTGTCCGGGACAGGGGAATACTCTTACGAGCAGTACTTC. Its translation: CATSRDLSGTGEYSYEQYF.